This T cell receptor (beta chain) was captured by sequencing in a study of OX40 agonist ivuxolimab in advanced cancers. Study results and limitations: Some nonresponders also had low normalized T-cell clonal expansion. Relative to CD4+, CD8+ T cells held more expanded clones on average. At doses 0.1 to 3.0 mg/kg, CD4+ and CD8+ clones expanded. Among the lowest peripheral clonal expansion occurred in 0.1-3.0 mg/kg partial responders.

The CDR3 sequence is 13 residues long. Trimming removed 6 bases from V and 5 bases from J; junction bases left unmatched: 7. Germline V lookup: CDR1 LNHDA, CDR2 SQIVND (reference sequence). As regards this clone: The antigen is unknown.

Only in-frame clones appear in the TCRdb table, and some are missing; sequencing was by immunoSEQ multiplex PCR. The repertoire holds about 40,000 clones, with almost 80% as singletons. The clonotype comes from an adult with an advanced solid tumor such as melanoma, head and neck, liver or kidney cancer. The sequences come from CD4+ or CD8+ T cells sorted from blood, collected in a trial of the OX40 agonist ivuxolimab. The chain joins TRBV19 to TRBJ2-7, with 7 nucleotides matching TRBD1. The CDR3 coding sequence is TGTGCCAGTAGCACGGGACAGACGAACGAGCAGTACTTC. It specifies CASSTGQTNEQYF.